The following is a TCR beta chain sequence with its context. Its antigen remains undetermined. No base quality values were provided; no much bigger clone lies one nucleotide off. The time point label for this specimen denotes: cells obtained before transplantation from donor or recipient. CD3+CD4+ and CD3+CD8+ populations were FACS-sorted from unstimulated pre-transplant donor and recipient cells taken from spleen or lymph nodes. This sample stems from a study of graft-versus-host responses after intestinal transplantation (dated by TCRdb to the early 2020s). Context from the whole study: Multivisceral, liver-intestinal, or isolated intestinal transplants were received by the recipients. Every recipient was given anti-thymocyte globulin induction, then maintenance tacrolimus and steroids for around three years. Bulk TCR-beta CDR3 sequencing was used to track graft-versus-host and host-versus-graft alloreactive T cell clones in the graft, circulation and bone marrow after intestinal transplantation. Alloreactive clones were identified by sequencing pre-transplant mixed lymphocyte reaction products and comparing them with unstimulated pre-transplant donor and recipient T cells. Of the 20 to 30 intestinal transplant recipients enrolled in the cohort, one of whom was a retransplant, a few patients without pretransplant specimens were excluded. Donor T cell macrochimerism was defined as a peak of at least 4% donor T cells among recipient peripheral blood mononuclear cells. Instead of going to the commercial service, samples from a few later patients were sequenced in-house on an Illumina MiSeq and processed with MiXCR.

The paper's findings and limits, for the study overall: In the allografts of patients with donor T cell macrochimerism, GvH to HvG T cell clonal ratios were high. Early after transplant, peak levels of circulating GvH clones were associated with declines in HvG clones. GvH clones were detected in recipient bone marrow, and some of these GvH clones were observed earlier in ileal mucosa or blood, consistent with an intestinal mucosal origin. The conclusions were limited by the relatively low number and heterogeneity of the intestinal transplant patients.

CDR1 and CDR2 are read off the germline V gene as SGHTA and FQGTGA. Its CDR3 holds 21 amino acids, cysteine through phenylalanine. Left in the record is the CDR3 DNA by itself, 63 bases read in frame from the first base. V lost 2 bases and J lost 3 bases, and the count of bases not matched to a germline gene is 20. Receptor amplification or capture employed the immunoSEQ multiplex PCR assay. For most patients, genomic DNA was isolated with the Qiagen DNeasy Blood and Tissue Kit and shipped frozen to Adaptive Biotechnologies for TCR sequencing. For most patients, genomic DNA was subjected to high-throughput TCR-beta CDR3 sequencing by Adaptive Biotechnologies. The study's processing was this. TCR sequencing data for more than 15 patients were retrieved from Adaptive's ImmunoSEQ software; three other patients were processed with MiXCR and VDJtools. To correct CD4 versus CD8 sorting errors, sequences present in both subsets at a frequency ratio below 5:1 were removed. Because the origin of CDR3 nucleotide sequences shared between donor and recipient could not be assigned, those sequences were removed. To count as alloreactive, a clone needed at least 2-fold expansion over unstimulated cells and a minimum CFSE-low frequency of 0.002% (template counts) or 0.001% (read counts). Mappable clones were those detected in sequenced pre-transplant spleen, lymph node, or MLR CFSE-low populations of the donor or recipient. The cumulative frequency of alloreactive clones was calculated as a percentage of all sequences, weighted by copy number. In its TCRdb copy, this immuneACCESS table keeps in-frame sequences only and misses some clones. Where compared with another copy, unresolved V genes explain less than half of these, and the others have no known cause. The V and J calls and clone size come from that table; D and trimming were worked out from the DNA. The table for this sample lists 70,000 to 100,000 clones; 70% to 90% of them were counted only once. The ten largest clones take up roughly 0.32% of the sample.

The receptor chain draws on TRBV7-3 and TRBJ1-1, with 11 middle bases fitting TRBD1. The sequences come from unstimulated CD4+ T cells sorted from spleen or lymph node cells, collected before intestinal transplant. This sequence originates from a human donor who received an intestinal transplant. Read as DNA, the sequence is TGTGCCAGCAGCTTATTGTTAGGGGTAAGGGACAGGGGGGAGGTGGACACTGAAGCTTTCTTT. This gives the protein CASSLLLGVRDRGEVDTEAFF.